This is a list of T cell receptor beta chains from one sample in a study of blood T cell repertoires in COVID-19. Only in-frame clones appear in the TCRdb table, and some are missing; sequencing was by immunoSEQ multiplex PCR. There are about 200,000 clones in the sample; 85% to 90% occur only once, and about 3% lies in the top ten. The sample consisted of peripheral blood. The receptors originated from a man aged 55-75 years with acute or convalescent COVID-19. Both conserved end residues are part of each CDR3. A D gene is named only where the DNA matches it firmly. For some rows the clone size is stated as once, few or many, or as a class when expanded; others skip it.

size	V	J	D	DNA	CDR3
.	TRBV7-2	TRBJ1-5	.	TGTGCCAGCAGCTTCAGGAATCAGCCCCAGCATTTT	CASSFRNQPQHF
once	TRBV6-5	TRBJ1-2	TRBD1	TGTGCCAGCAGTTACGAACCGGGACAGGGGGCGAGGGGCTACACCTTC	CASSYEPGQGARGYTF
.	TRBV2	TRBJ2-7	.	TGTGCCAGCAGACGGGACGGGGGTAGCTCCTACGAGCAGTACTTC	CASRRDGGSSYEQYF
.	TRBV27	TRBJ1-1	TRBD1	TGTGCCAGCAGTTTATCCGGGATAGGGGGCGCACCCGTCGCTGAAGCTTTCTTT	CASSLSGIGGAPVAEAFF
.	TRBV19	TRBJ1-1	.	TGTGCCAGTATAGCGGGGGGGTCCTTCACTGAAGCTTTCTTT	CASIAGGSFTEAFF
.	TRBV19	TRBJ2-5	.	TGTGCCAGTAGCCAAGGGGGGGTAGCGGAGACCCAGTACTTC	CASSQGGVAETQYF
.	TRBV9	TRBJ2-2	.	TGTGCCAGCAGCGTAGTGGGTAGCGAGGTCACCGGGGAGCTGTTTTTT	CASSVVGSEVTGELFF
few	TRBV19	TRBJ2-7	.	TGTGCCAGTAGTAAAGGGCCGGCAGGGGACGAGCAGTACTTC	CASSKGPAGDEQYF
.	TRBV15	TRBJ2-3	TRBD2	TGTGCCACCAGCGCTAGGACTAGCGGCACAGATACGCAGTATTTT	CATSARTSGTDTQYF
once	TRBV15	TRBJ1-4	.	TGTGCCACCAGCAGAGTCCCCAGTGAAAAACTGTTTTTT	CATSRVPSEKLFF
.	TRBV2	TRBJ2-5	TRBD2	TGTGCCAGCAGTGAAGGAGGTCTAGCGGGGGGCATCCAAGAGACCCAGTACTTC	CASSEGGLAGGIQETQYF
few	TRBV7-9	TRBJ1-5	.	TGTGCCAGCACTCCCCCGGACGGGGAAAGCAATCAGCCCCAGCATTTT	CASTPPDGESNQPQHF
.	TRBV28	TRBJ1-1	.	TGTGCCAGCAGCCTCTGGGCGGGGTACGGAGGTGAAGCTTTCTTT	CASSLWAGYGGEAFF
.	TRBV6-1	TRBJ1-1	.	TGTGCCAGCAGTGCGCAATCTGGTCAGGGTCCGGCTTTCTTT	CASSAQSGQGPAFF
.	TRBV7-8	TRBJ1-5	TRBD1	TGTGCCAGCAGCCTAAGGACAGGGGGTGGACAGCCCCAGCATTTT	CASSLRTGGGQPQHF
.	TRBV19	TRBJ2-3	TRBD2	TGTGCCAGTAGTCCCCCCAGGAACCTAGCGGGGGTCGATACGCAGTATTTT	CASSPPRNLAGVDTQYF
once	TRBV9	TRBJ2-3	TRBD2	TGTGCCAGCAGCGTAGACTCGGAGCTAGCGGGAACAGATACGCAGTATTTT	CASSVDSELAGTDTQYF
.	TRBV19	TRBJ1-2	TRBD1	TGTGCCAGTAGTATGGGGACAGACAGCTACTATGGCTACACCTTC	CASSMGTDSYYGYTF
.	TRBV7-9	TRBJ2-7	.	TGTGCCAGCAGCTTCGGGGAGACTTTCTACGAGCAGTACTTC	CASSFGETFYEQYF
.	TRBV9	TRBJ1-5	TRBD1	TGTGCCAGCAGCTCGACCGGGACAGGGTTACAGCCCCAGCATTTT	CASSSTGTGLQPQHF
.	TRBV5-4	TRBJ2-2	.	TGTGCCAGCAGCCCCCCGGAGCGCCTGAACACCGGGGAGCTGTTTTTT	CASSPPERLNTGELFF
.	TRBV5-1	TRBJ2-3	TRBD2	TGCGCCAGCAGCACCGGAACTAGCGGGGGGTATAGCACAGATACGCAGTATTTT	CASSTGTSGGYSTDTQYF
few	TRBV6-1	TRBJ1-4	.	TGTGCCAGCAGTTCACAGGGTCGGGAAAAACTGTTTTTT	CASSSQGREKLFF
.	TRBV2	TRBJ1-6	TRBD1	TGTGCCAGCAGTGGCCTGGGACAGCTTAATTCACCCCTCCACTTT	CASSGLGQLNSPLHF
.	TRBV2	TRBJ1-5	.	TGTGCCAGCAGTGAGGGGGGAAGGAGGCGGAATCAGCCCCAGCATTTT	CASSEGGRRRNQPQHF
.	TRBV18	TRBJ1-2	.	TGTGCCAGCTCACCAGCTTTATCGGGGTATGGCTACACCTTC	CASSPALSGYGYTF
.	TRBV5-5	TRBJ2-6	TRBD1	TGTGCCAGCAGCTTGTACGGTGGGACAGGGGCCGGGGCCAACGTCCTGACTTTC	CASSLYGGTGAGANVLTF
.	TRBV18	TRBJ1-1	.	TGTGCCAGCTCTACTCGGGAGGTTGATGATGAAGCTTTCTTT	CASSTREVDDEAFF
.	TRBV5-4	TRBJ2-2	TRBD1	TGTGCCAGCAGCCGACAGGGCCCCACCGGGGAGCTGTTTTTT	CASSRQGPTGELFF
.	TRBV6-2/TRBV6-3	TRBJ2-7	TRBD2	TGTGCCAGCAGTAAAGACACTAGCGGGGGCCTCTCCTACGAGCAGTACTTC	CASSKDTSGGLSYEQYF